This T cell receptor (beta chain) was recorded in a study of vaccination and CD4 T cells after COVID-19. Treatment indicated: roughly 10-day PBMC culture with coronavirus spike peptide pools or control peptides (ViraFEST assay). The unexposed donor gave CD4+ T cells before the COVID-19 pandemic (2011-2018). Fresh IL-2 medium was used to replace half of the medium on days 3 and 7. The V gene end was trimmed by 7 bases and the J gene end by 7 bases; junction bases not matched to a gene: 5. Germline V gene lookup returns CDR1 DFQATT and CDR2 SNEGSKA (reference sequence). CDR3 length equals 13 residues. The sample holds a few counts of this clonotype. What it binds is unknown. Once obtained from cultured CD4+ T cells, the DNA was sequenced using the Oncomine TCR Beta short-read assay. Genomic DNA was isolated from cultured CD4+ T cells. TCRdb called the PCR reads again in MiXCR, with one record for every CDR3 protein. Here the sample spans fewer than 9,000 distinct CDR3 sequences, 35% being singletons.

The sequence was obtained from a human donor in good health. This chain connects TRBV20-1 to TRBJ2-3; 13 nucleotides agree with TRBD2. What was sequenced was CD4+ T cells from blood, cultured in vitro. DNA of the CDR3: TGCAGTGTACTAGCGGGAGGGAAAAATACGCAGTATTTT. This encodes CSVLAGGKNTQYF.